This T cell receptor beta chain originates from a study of T cells in Graves' hyperthyroidism and ophthalmopathy. Study findings and constraints: Before onset, by a median of approximately 5.9 months, the model predicted ophthalmopathy.

As to this clonotype: Its matching antigen is unknown.

Exclusion of a patient resulted from uncontrolled infection, other autoimmune disease, pregnancy or lactation. Amplification targeted TCR beta CDR3 regions from RNA transcripts. A first-round RT-PCR of the TCR CDR3 used the HTBI primer set. TCRdb re-derived calls from the multiplex PCR reads in MiXCR, one entry per CDR3 protein. The sample gives approximately 710,000 distinct CDR3 sequences, around 16% of which show up once; roughly 15% is in the top ten. V was trimmed by 1 base and J by 4 bases, leaving 16 bases between them. The germline CDR1 and CDR2 sequences are DFQATT and SNEGSKA (reference sequence). CDR3 length: 15 amino acids.

The sequence was collected from a man aged 50 to 59 with Graves' hyperthyroidism. Sequencing was carried out using blood. The V call is TRBV20-1, the J call TRBJ1-2, with D possibly being TRBD1 (6 bases). The CDR3 nucleotides are TGCAGTGCTAGAGGAGGCGGGGGCGGGGGCTATGGCTACACCTTC. Translating it yields CSARGGGGGGYGYTF.